One T cell receptor (beta chain) is described in this entry. The sample comes from a study of yellow fever vaccine responses in identical twins. TCRdb processed the RT-PCR reads anew with MiXCR; each CDR3 protein has one entry. This repertoire shows 450 to 700 distinct CDR3 sequences, 70% found once; its top ten account for 10%. The source is a female donor who received the yellow fever vaccine. Sequencing was performed on T cells from blood (PBMCs), unsorted or a sorted subset (not recorded which), taken before or after yellow fever vaccination (not recorded which).

The CDR3 DNA is TGTGCCATCAGTGACCAGGGGGCGGTTCAGCCCCAGCATTTT. It translates to CAISDQGAVQPQHF. V is TRBV10-3 and J is TRBJ1-5, with TRBD1 identical over 8 bases. CDR1 ENHRY and CDR2 SYGVKD come from the germline V gene. The CDR3 has 14 residues. The junction had 4 bases not matched to a gene; V was cut back by 3 bases and J by 6 bases.